The 11 T cell receptor beta chains presented below share a single source sample, sequenced in a study of shared T cell receptors in the human thymus. TCRdb's copy holds only in-frame clones and misses some; the assay was immunoSEQ multiplex PCR. This table has approximately 400,000 clones, approximately 95% appearing once. Sequences were obtained from thymocytes. The receptor source for this set is a human donor.

The gene calls are TRBV12-5 and TRBJ2-2; tentatively, D is TRBD2 (6 bases). CDR1 is LGHNT and CDR2 is FRNRAP in the germline V gene. V lost 6 bases to trimming and J lost 4 bases, with 15 bases between them. This CDR3 is 15 amino acids long. DNA for the CDR3: TGTGCTAGTGGCTTCGCGGGGCGGAGCACCGGGGAGCTGTTTTTT. Translated: CASGFAGRSTGELFF.

This rearrangement joins TRBV15 to TRBJ1-5, with D hard to call. V shed 6 bases and J shed 4 bases, with 7 bases lying between them. The CDR3 is 12 amino acids. Germline V gives CDR1 LNHNV, CDR2 YYDKDF (reference sequence). CDR3 region: CATRNPNQPQHF. The CDR3 nucleotides are TGTGCCACCAGGAATCCAAATCAGCCCCAGCATTTT.

The chain uses TRBV27 and TRBJ2-5, with TRBD2 matching 7 bases. Unmatched junction bases numbered 8, after V lost 1 base and J lost 3 bases. Germline V gives CDR1 MNHEY, CDR2 SMNVEV (reference sequence). The CDR3 sequence is 16 residues long. The CDR3 here is CASSLFPAGEEETQYF. The CDR3, as DNA: TGTGCCAGCAGTTTATTCCCGGCGGGAGAGGAAGAGACCCAGTACTTC.

The rearrangement uses TRBV6-5 and TRBJ1-2; the D is unclear. In germline, CDR1 is MNHEY, CDR2 SVGAGI. Trimming left V 2 bases short and J 0 bases short, with 7 bases between. The CDR3 is 14 amino acids. This chain's CDR3 is CASSYREANYGYTF. The CDR3 region has the DNA TGTGCCAGCAGTTACAGGGAAGCTAACTATGGCTACACCTTC.

The genes are TRBV7-9 and TRBJ1-1; D is ambiguous. Trimming took off 2 bases at V and 11 bases at J, with 6 bases between the two ends. The germline V gene encodes CDR1 SEHNR and CDR2 FQNEAQ (reference sequence). The CDR3 spans 10 residues. The CDR3 protein is CASSLSGAFF. In DNA, the CDR3 is TGTGCCAGCAGCTTAAGCGGGGCTTTCTTT.

Here the CDR3 reads CASRGAASGSRGQFF. In DNA form, the CDR3 reads TGTGCCAGTAGAGGGGCGGCTAGCGGGAGTAGGGGGCAGTTCTTC. The gene calls are TRBV19 and TRBJ2-1; 10 bases are shared with TRBD2. CDR3 length: 15 residues. The junction had 14 bases not matched to a gene; V was cut back by 6 bases and J by 12 bases. Germline V gene lookup returns CDR1 LNHDA and CDR2 SQIVND (reference sequence).

The chain is built from TRBV10-3 and TRBJ1-5; no firm D call. The CDR3 runs to 21 residues. Trimming took off 5 bases at V and 0 bases at J, with 29 bases between the two ends. Germline V lookup: CDR1 ENHRY, CDR2 SYGVKD. Here the CDR3 reads CAISSPLDMRTQSYSNQPQHF. The CDR3 DNA sequence: TGTGCCATCAGTAGCCCGTTAGATATGAGGACCCAATCATATAGCAATCAGCCCCAGCATTTT.

This rearrangement joins TRBV28 to TRBJ1-5; no firm D call. V gave up 5 bases and J gave up 2 bases, with 16 bases separating them. Germline V gives CDR1 MDHEN, CDR2 SYDVKM. This CDR3 contains 16 residues. Here the CDR3 reads CASSPVRGLGNQPQHF. The CDR3 nucleotides are TGTGCCAGCAGTCCCGTGAGAGGTCTGGGCAATCAGCCCCAGCATTTT. The full variable domain, with the rest looked up from reference TRBV28 and TRBJ1-5, is DVKVTQSSRYLVKRTGEKVFLECVQDMDHENMFWYRQDPGLGLRLIYFSYDVKMKEKGDIPEGYSVSREKKERFSLILESASTNQTSMYLCASSPVRGLGNQPQHFGDGTRLSIL.

The gene calls are TRBV6-1 and TRBJ2-7; TRBD1 matches 7 bases. With V trimmed by 2 bases and J by 0 bases, 4 bases remained unmatched. Germline V lookup: CDR1 MNHNS, CDR2 SASEGT. The CDR3 sequence is 15 residues long. CDR3 sequence (DNA): TGTGCCAGCAGTGAATGGGACAGAATCTCCTACGAGCAGTACTTC. The encoded protein is CASSEWDRISYEQYF.

The chain recombines TRBV18 with TRBJ2-3, with D perhaps matching TRBD1 (6 bases). Germline CDR1 is KGHSH and CDR2 is LQKENI. With 1 base removed from V and 3 bases from J, the gap between germline ends came to 32 bases. The CDR3 length is 22 residues. CDR3 sequence: CASSPRWSTGLRDSVGTDTQYF. The CDR3 DNA sequence: TGTGCCAGCTCACCACGGTGGTCGACAGGTCTCCGGGATTCCGTTGGGACAGATACGCAGTATTTT.

This chain links TRBV27 with TRBJ1-5; D uncertain. Trimming shortened V by 2 bases and J by 6 bases, and 29 bases separated the two germline ends. The CDR3 is 20 amino acids. Germline CDR1 MNHEY, CDR2 SMNVEV (reference sequence). The CDR3 is CASSLGGEHRGGSSSQPQHF. The CDR3 DNA reads as TGTGCCAGCAGTTTAGGCGGGGAGCATCGCGGAGGGAGCAGTTCTCAGCCCCAGCATTTT.